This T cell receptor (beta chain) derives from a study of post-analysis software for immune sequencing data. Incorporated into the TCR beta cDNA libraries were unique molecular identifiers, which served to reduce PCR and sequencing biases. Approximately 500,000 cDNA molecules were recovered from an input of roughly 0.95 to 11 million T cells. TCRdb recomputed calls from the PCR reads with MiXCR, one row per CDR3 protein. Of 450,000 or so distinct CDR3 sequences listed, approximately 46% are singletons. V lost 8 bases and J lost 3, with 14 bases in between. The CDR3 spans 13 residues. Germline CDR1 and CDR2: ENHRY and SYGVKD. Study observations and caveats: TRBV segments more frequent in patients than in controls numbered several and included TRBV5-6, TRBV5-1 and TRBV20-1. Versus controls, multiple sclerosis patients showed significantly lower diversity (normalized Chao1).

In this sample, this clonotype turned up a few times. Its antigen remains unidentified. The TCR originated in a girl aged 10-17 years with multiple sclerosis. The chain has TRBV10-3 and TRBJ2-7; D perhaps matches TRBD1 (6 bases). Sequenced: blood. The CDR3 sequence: CAIAGTTIYEQYF. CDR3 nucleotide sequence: TGTGCCATCGCCGGGACAACAATCTACGAGCAGTACTTC.